Listed below are T cell receptor beta chains from one sample, sequenced in a study of blood T cell repertoires in COVID-19. TCRdb's table, derived via immunoSEQ multiplex PCR, lists solely in-frame clones and lacks some. The data contain under 200,000 clones, around 87% of them singletons. The sequencing sample was made of peripheral blood. These receptors all come from a middle-aged man with active or convalescent COVID-19. The conserved cysteine and the conserved F or W are not part of the CDR3 here. Expanded clones are given a class, and other clones once, few, many or no size at all.

CDR3 length | J gene | clone size | V gene | CDR3 protein
13 | TRBJ2-1 | . | TRBV6-2/TRBV6-3 | ASSSAGVSYNEQF
15 | TRBJ2-2 | . | TRBV6-2/TRBV6-3 | ASSYPLAGVNTGELF
12 | TRBJ1-2 | . | TRBV27 | ASARTGKPYGYT
12 | TRBJ1-1 | . | TRBV9 | ASSVGGRNTEAF
10 | TRBJ1-2 | . | TRBV7-9 | ASSFLTGGYT
11 | TRBJ2-5 | . | TRBV4-1 | ASSQGYRETQY
11 | TRBJ1-1 | . | TRBV4-3 | ASSPNRVSEAF
15 | TRBJ2-1 | . | TRBV28 | ASSSRRTGWSYNEQF
13 | TRBJ2-5 | once | TRBV5-5 | ASSNPGSHQETQY
10 | TRBJ2-2 | . | TRBV24-1 | ATSSGPGELF
12 | TRBJ1-1 | . | TRBV9 | ASSATFGTGEAF
13 | TRBJ1-3 | . | TRBV6-5 | ASSYGSNSGNTIY
13 | TRBJ2-7 | . | TRBV15 | ATSREQQPTYEQY
12 | TRBJ1-5 | . | TRBV2 | ASSVGQGKQPQH
13 | TRBJ2-7 | few | TRBV4-1 | ASSQETSLSYEQY
13 | TRBJ1-6 | . | TRBV27 | ASSFKGHGGSPLH
10 | TRBJ1-2 | . | TRBV15 | ATSRDQKGHL
13 | TRBJ2-3 | . | TRBV5-1 | ASSLTSGGADTQY
15 | TRBJ2-1 | . | TRBV30 | AWSPPVSGVWYNEQF
13 | TRBJ1-1 | once | TRBV29-1 | SVLGGLGVNTEAF
11 | TRBJ2-1 | . | TRBV7-9 | ASSYVPLDEQF
13 | TRBJ1-2 | . | TRBV9 | ASSVGHRGPYGYT
13 | TRBJ1-2 | few | TRBV10-3 | AISDRGGKKEGYT
13 | TRBJ1-5 | . | TRBV3-1/TRBV3-2 | ASSQGRPSRQPQH